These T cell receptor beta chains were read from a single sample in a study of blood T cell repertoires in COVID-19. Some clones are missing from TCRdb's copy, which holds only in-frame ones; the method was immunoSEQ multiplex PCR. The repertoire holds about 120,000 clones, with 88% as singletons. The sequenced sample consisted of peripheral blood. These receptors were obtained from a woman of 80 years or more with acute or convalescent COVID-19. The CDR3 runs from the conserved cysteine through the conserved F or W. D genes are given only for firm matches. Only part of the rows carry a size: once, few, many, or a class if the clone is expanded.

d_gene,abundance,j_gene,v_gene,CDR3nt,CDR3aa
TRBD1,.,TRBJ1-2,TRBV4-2,TGTGCCAGCAGCCCGACAGGGGGCCTAGGCGGCTACACCTTC,CASSPTGGLGGYTF
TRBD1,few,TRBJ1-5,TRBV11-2,TGTGCCAGCAGCGCACGACAGGGGGCAAACCAGCCCCAGCATTTT,CASSARQGANQPQHF
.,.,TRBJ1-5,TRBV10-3,TGTGCCATCAGTGATGTGCCGGGACAACGCAATCAGCCCCAGCATTTT,CAISDVPGQRNQPQHF
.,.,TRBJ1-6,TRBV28,TGTGCCAGCAGTCCAGGGGCCCTCAATTCACCCCTCCACTTT,CASSPGALNSPLHF
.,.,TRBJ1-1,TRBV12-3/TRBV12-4,TGTGCCAGCAGGTACAGTAACACTGAAGCTTTCTTT,CASRYSNTEAFF
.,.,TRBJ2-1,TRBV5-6,TGTGCCAGCAGCTCAGGGAATGAGCAGTTCTTC,CASSSGNEQFF
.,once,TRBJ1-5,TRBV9,TGTGCCAGCAGCGTAGGGGGGGATAGCAATCAGCCCCAGCATTTT,CASSVGGDSNQPQHF
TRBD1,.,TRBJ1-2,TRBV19,TGTGCCAGTAGGCCGGGACAGGGCGGTGGCTACACCTTC,CASRPGQGGGYTF
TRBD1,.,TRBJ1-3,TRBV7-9,TGTGCCAGCAGCAGGGACAGCTCTGGAAACACCATATATTTT,CASSRDSSGNTIYF
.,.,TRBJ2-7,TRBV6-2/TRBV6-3,TGTGCCAGCAGTTACCCCCTTTCCTCCTACGAGCAGTACTTC,CASSYPLSSYEQYF
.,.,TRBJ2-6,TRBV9,TGTGCCAGCAGCCCCGAGGTAGGCGGTGGGGCCAACGTCCTGACTTTC,CASSPEVGGGANVLTF
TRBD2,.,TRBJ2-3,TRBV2,TGTGCCAGCAGTGGGGGGACTAGATCAGATACGCAGTATTTT,CASSGGTRSDTQYF
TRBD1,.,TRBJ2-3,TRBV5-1,TGCGCCAGCCGCTCGGGGCAGGGGGCAGATACGCAGTATTTT,CASRSGQGADTQYF
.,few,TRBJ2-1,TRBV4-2,TGTGCCAGCAGCCAAGAAGGGGGTAGAAATCGTGAGCAGTTCTTC,CASSQEGGRNREQFF
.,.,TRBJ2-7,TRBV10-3,TGTGCCATCAGTGAGTCCGCAATCCGGGACGAGCAGTACTTC,CAISESAIRDEQYF
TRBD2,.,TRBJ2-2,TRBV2,TGTGCCAGCAGTAGCGGGAGGCCCACCGGGGAGCTGTTTTTT,CASSSGRPTGELFF
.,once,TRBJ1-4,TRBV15,TGTGCCACCAGCAGAGATCGATTATACGGGACAAGCCATGAAAAACTGTTTTTT,CATSRDRLYGTSHEKLFF
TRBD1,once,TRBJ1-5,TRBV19,TGTGCCAGTAGTACCGGGACAGGAAGCAATCAGCCCCAGCATTTT,CASSTGTGSNQPQHF
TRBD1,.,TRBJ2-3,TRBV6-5,TGTGCCAGTACAGGGGGCAGCACAGATACGCAGTATTTT,CASTGGSTDTQYF
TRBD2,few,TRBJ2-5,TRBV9,TGTGCCAGCAGCGTAGACGCTAGCGGGGGAAACCAGTACTTC,CASSVDASGGNQYF
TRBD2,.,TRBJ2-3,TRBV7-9,TGTGCCAGCGGGATAGCGGGAGGCACAGATACGCAGTATTTT,CASGIAGGTDTQYF
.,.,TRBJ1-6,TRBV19,TGTGCCAGTAGTCGGGAGATCCTCTCCTATAATTCACCCCTCCACTTT,CASSREILSYNSPLHF
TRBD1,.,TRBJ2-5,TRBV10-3,TGTGCCATCAGTGAGCCTACAGGGGGCACGGAGACCCAGTACTTC,CAISEPTGGTETQYF
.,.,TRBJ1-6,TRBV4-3,TGCGCCAGCAGCCAAGAGTCAGGGCCTCTAGATTCACCCCTCCACTTT,CASSQESGPLDSPLHF
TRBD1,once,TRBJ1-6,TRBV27,TGTGCCAGCAGTTTTATACAGGGGAATTCACCCCTCCACTTT,CASSFIQGNSPLHF
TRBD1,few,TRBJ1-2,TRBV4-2,TGTGCCAGCAGCCCGAAACCATCCGGGACAGGGGATGGCTACACCTTC,CASSPKPSGTGDGYTF
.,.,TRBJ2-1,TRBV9,TGTGCCAGCAGCGTTAGCTGGAGCAGCTACAATGAGCAGTTCTTC,CASSVSWSSYNEQFF
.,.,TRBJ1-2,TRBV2,TGTGCCAGCAGTGAAGAAACGGGTTATGGCTACACCTTC,CASSEETGYGYTF
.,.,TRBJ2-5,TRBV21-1,TGTGCCAGCAGCCCTACCGGAGAGACCCAGTACTTC,CASSPTGETQYF
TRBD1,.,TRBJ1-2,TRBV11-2,TGTGCCAGCTCAACTACGTACAGGGGCTATGGCTACACCTTC,CASSTTYRGYGYTF
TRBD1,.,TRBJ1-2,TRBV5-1,TGCGCCAGCAGCTTGCTCCAGGGGGCTGGGGGCTACACCTTC,CASSLLQGAGGYTF
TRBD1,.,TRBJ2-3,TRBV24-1,TGTGCCACCAGTGATTCAGGGGGCGATAGCACAGATACGCAGTATTTT,CATSDSGGDSTDTQYF
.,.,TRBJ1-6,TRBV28,TGTGCCAGCCTTAGCGTTAATTCACCCCTCCACTTT,CASLSVNSPLHF
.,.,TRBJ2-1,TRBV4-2,TGTGCCAGCAGCCAAGAGGGCGTGGGTGGCTACAATGAGCAGTTCTTC,CASSQEGVGGYNEQFF
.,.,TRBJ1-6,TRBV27,TGTGCCACGCGGCCGGGGGGGGAGTCACCCCTCCACTTT,CATRPGGESPLHF
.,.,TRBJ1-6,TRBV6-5,TGTGCCAGCAGTTACTCGAGGTGGGATTCACCCCTCCACTTT,CASSYSRWDSPLHF
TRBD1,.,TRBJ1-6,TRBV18,TGTGCCAGCTCACCGCAACAGGGGGCCGGGGGAAATTCACCCCTCCACTTT,CASSPQQGAGGNSPLHF
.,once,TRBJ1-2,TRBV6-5,TGTGCCAGCAGTTACGCAGGCAGCTATGGCTACACCTTC,CASSYAGSYGYTF
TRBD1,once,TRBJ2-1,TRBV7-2,TGTGCCAGCAGTTCCGGGACAGGGTTGAACAATGAGCAGTTCTTC,CASSSGTGLNNEQFF
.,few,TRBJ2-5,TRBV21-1,TGTGCCACCAACTCGGGGGGCGAAGAGACCCAGTACTTC,CATNSGGEETQYF
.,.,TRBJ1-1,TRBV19,TGTGCCAGTAGTGGTGAGGTTGAGAAAGCTTTCTTT,CASSGEVEKAFF
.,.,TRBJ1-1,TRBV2,TGTGCCAGCGTCTTCACACAGGCGGACACTGAAGCTTTCTTT,CASVFTQADTEAFF
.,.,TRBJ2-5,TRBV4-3,TGCGCCAGCAGCCAAGACGACGGTCCTAGAGAGACCCAGTACTTC,CASSQDDGPRETQYF
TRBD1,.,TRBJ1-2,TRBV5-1,TGCGCCAGCAGCTGGGGGGACAGGGAAGGAAATGGCTACACCTTC,CASSWGDREGNGYTF
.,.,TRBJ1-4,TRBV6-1,TGTGCCAGCAGTGAAGCCAGGGTAGGAGAAAAACTGTTTTTT,CASSEARVGEKLFF
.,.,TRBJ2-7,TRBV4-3,TGCGCCAGCAGCCAAGAGACAGGATACTCCTACGAGCAGTACTTC,CASSQETGYSYEQYF
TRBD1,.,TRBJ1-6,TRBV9,TGTGCCAGCAGCGTAGCCCCACAGGGGGTTAATTCACCCCTCCACTTT,CASSVAPQGVNSPLHF
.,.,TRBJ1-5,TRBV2,TGTGCCAGCAGTGAACTGAACTTCGATCAGCCCCAGCATTTT,CASSELNFDQPQHF
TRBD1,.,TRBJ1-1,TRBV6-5,TGTGCCAGCAGTTGGGGACAGGTTAGCACTGAAGCTTTCTTT,CASSWGQVSTEAFF
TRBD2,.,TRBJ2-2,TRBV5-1,TGCGCCAGCGGACTAGCGAGCCCCAACACCGGGGAGCTGTTTTTT,CASGLASPNTGELFF
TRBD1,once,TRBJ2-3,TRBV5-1,TGCGCCAGCAGCGTGGACAGGGTTACGCAGTATTTT,CASSVDRVTQYF
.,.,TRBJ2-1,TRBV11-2,TGTGCCAGCAGCCCGCCTGGGCTAGCCGGGGGTGAGCAGTTCTTC,CASSPPGLAGGEQFF
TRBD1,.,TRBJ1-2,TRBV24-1,TGTGCCACCAGTGACTCCCGACAGGGGTCCTATGGCTACACCTTC,CATSDSRQGSYGYTF
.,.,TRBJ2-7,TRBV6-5,TGTGCCAGCAGGGTTGACTACGCCCAGTACTTC,CASRVDYAQYF
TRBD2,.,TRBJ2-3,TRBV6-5,TGTGCCAGCAGTTTTCCTAGCGGGGGGGGCTCGGGTACGCAGTATTTT,CASSFPSGGGSGTQYF
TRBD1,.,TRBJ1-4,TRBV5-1,TGCGCCAGCAGCTTGGAAACAGGGGGCTACCCTGAAAAACTGTTTTTT,CASSLETGGYPEKLFF
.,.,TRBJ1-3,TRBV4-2,TGTGCCAGCAGCGTCACAGGGACTGGAAACACCATATATTTT,CASSVTGTGNTIYF